This T cell receptor (beta chain) came from a study of control samples from healthy donors and cancer patients. Sequenced by immunoSEQ multiplex PCR; TCRdb stores in-frame clones only, minus some. The sample has approximately 130,000 clones; around nine tenths are singletons. The germline V gene has CDR1 GTSNPN and CDR2 SVGIG (reference sequence). CDR3 length: 14 amino acids. V was clipped by 0 bases and J by 8 bases, with 13 bases between them. J is TRBJ1-4 and V is TRBV30; maybe TRBD1 (5 bases). The sample taken for sequencing was blood. The sequence was collected from a middle-aged man in good health. CDR3 region: CAWSVLREGEKLFF. CDR3 nucleotide sequence: TGTGCCTGGAGTGTACTCAGGGAGGGAGAAAAACTGTTTTTT.